The T cell receptor (beta chain) under discussion was sequenced for a study of OX40 agonist ivuxolimab in advanced cancers. The study, taken as a whole, reports: Not determined was the antigen specificity of the expanded peripheral T cells.

The assay was immunoSEQ multiplex PCR, and TCRdb's table has in-frame clones only and misses some. The table records tens of thousands of clones, about 90% of them present only once. A word on this clone: The antigen is unknown.

The sequence derives from an adult with an advanced solid tumor such as melanoma, head and neck, liver or kidney cancer. The source was CD4+ or CD8+ T cells sorted from blood, collected in a trial of the OX40 agonist ivuxolimab.

CDR3 DNA: TGCGCCAGCAGCCAAGATCGGGGGACTAGCGGGTTCACAGATACGCAGTATTTT. This sequence encodes CASSQDRGTSGFTDTQYF. The V call is TRBV4-1, the J call TRBJ2-3, with 12 bases fitting TRBD2. The CDR3 has 18 residues. CDR1 and CDR2 (germline): MGHRA, YSYEKL. V lost 0 bases to trimming and J lost 2 bases; unmatched junction nucleotides: 6.